These 22 T cell receptor beta chains were sequenced from one sample in a study of cytomegalovirus exposure and HLA in healthy donors. Both 60 Vbeta primers and 13 Jbeta primers went into the PCR. Produced via immunoSEQ multiplex PCR; TCRdb's table is partial and in-frame only. The data contain about 130,000 clones, about 85% of them singletons. The source material was PBMCs. These receptors all stem from a boy aged 5-17 years in good health and CMV-seronegative.

This chain uses TRBV10-3 with TRBJ2-1; unclear D gene. V was clipped by 4 bases and J by 0 bases, with 16 bases between them. This CDR3 comprises 17 residues. Germline V lookup: CDR1 ENHRY, CDR2 SYGVKD. The CDR3 coding sequence is TGTGCCATCAGTGTGGCCCCGAGCGCCCGCTCCTACAATGAGCAGTTCTTC. Encoded protein: CAISVAPSARSYNEQFF.

V usage is TRBV4-3 and J usage is TRBJ2-1; a possible D gene is TRBD2 (6 bases). Germline V gene sequence: CDR1 LGHNA, CDR2 YSLEER. The CDR3 loop spans 14 amino acids. V was clipped by 4 bases and J by 7 bases, with 14 bases between them. DNA of the CDR3: TGCGCCAGCAGCCTTACCGGGAGCAAAAATGAGCAGTTCTTC. Its translation is CASSLTGSKNEQFF.

The chain has TRBV5-4 and TRBJ1-3; 9 bases match TRBD1. The CDR3 consists of 16 residues. The trim removed 3 bases at V and 3 bases at J, leaving 7 bases unmatched. Germline CDR1 SGHNT, CDR2 YYREEE (reference sequence). CDR3 coding DNA: TGTGCCAGCAGCTGGGGGACAGGGAAAAATGGAAACACCATATATTTT. Its translation: CASSWGTGKNGNTIYF.

V and J are TRBV6-5 and TRBJ2-1, with TRBD1 matching over 11 bases. Trimming took 0 bases from V and 8 from J; bases not matched to a gene: 0. This CDR3 spans 14 amino acids. Germline lookup yields CDR1 MNHEY and CDR2 SVGAGI. For the CDR3, the DNA is TGTGCCAGCAGTTACTCGGGACAGGGGGATGAGCAGTTCTTC. Encoded protein: CASSYSGQGDEQFF.

As for this clone: At one of its ends the junction is not consistent with the germline gene, which may arise from a read error. This CDR3 reads CASSLAGGEGYGYPF. CDR3 coding DNA: TGTGCCAGCAGCTTAGCGGGGGGAGAAGGGTATGGCTACCCCTTC. The rearrangement uses TRBV7-9 and TRBJ1-2; tentative D call: TRBD1 (5 bases). This CDR3 comprises 15 residues. Germline V gene lookup returns CDR1 SEHNR and CDR2 FQNEAQ (reference sequence).

The chain is built from TRBV7-6 and TRBJ1-3; tentatively, D is TRBD1 (5 bases). With 8 bases removed from V and 0 bases from J, the gap between germline ends came to 14 bases. Germline values: CDR1 SGHVS, CDR2 FNYEAQ. The CDR3 has 15 amino acids. The CDR3 coding sequence is TGTGCCAGCGGGGCCATGGCCGGCTCTGGAAACACCATATATTTT. Encoded protein: CASGAMAGSGNTIYF.

V usage is TRBV5-1 and J usage is TRBJ1-2; perhaps TRBD1 as D (6 bases). V was clipped by 3 bases and J by 3 bases, with 12 bases between them. This CDR3 spans 14 amino acids. Per the germline V gene, CDR1 is SGHRS and CDR2 is YFSETQ. The CDR3 loop reads CASSWGTSDYGYTF. Here the CDR3 DNA reads TGCGCCAGCAGCTGGGGGACATCCGACTATGGCTACACCTTC.

The V and J genes are TRBV18 and TRBJ1-3, with D hard to call. CDR1 KGHSH and CDR2 LQKENI come from the germline V gene. Trimming cost V 3 bases and J 4 bases, with 13 bases left between them. This CDR3 comprises 15 residues. In nucleotides, the CDR3 is TGTGCCAGCTCACCGGAGAAGGTTCCCGGAAACACCATATATTTT. Protein: CASSPEKVPGNTIYF. Full variable domain (missing parts from reference TRBV18 and TRBJ1-3): NAGVMQNPRHLVRRRGQEARLRCSPMKGHSHVYWYRQLPEEGLKFMVYLQKENIIDESGMPKERFSAEFPKEGPSILRIQQVVRGDSAAYFCASSPEKVPGNTIYFGEGSWLTVV.

The chain employs TRBV7-6 and TRBJ2-5; 9 bases align to TRBD1. J was trimmed by 3 bases and V by 3 bases; bases with no gene match: 8. In germline, CDR1 is SGHVS, CDR2 FNYEAQ. The CDR3 consists of 16 residues. Written as DNA, the CDR3 is TGTGCCAGCAGCTTCCCCAGGGGGACAGGGAAAGAGACCCAGTACTTC. Translating gives CASSFPRGTGKETQYF.

The CDR3 sequence: CASSRDSGGYNEQFF. The CDR3 nucleotides read TGCGCCAGCAGCCGTGATAGCGGGGGCTACAATGAGCAGTTCTTC. The genes are TRBV4-3 and TRBJ2-1; TRBD2 matches 9 bases. The V segment lost 4 bases and the J segment 3 bases; nucleotides outside the gene matches: 4. The CDR3 runs 15 residues. CDR1 LGHNA and CDR2 YSLEER come from the germline V gene.

The chain employs TRBV7-9 and TRBJ1-4, with 9 nucleotides matching TRBD1. V lost 0 bases and J lost 7; bases outside the gene matches: 6. The CDR3 is 16 amino acids. Per germline, CDR1 SEHNR and CDR2 FQNEAQ (reference sequence). The CDR3 loop reads CASSLAKQGAGEKLFF. Here the CDR3 DNA reads TGTGCCAGCAGCTTAGCGAAACAGGGGGCCGGTGAAAAACTGTTTTTT.

The chain joins TRBV7-6 to TRBJ2-2, with a tentative D call TRBD1 (6 bases). The V end was cut by 1 base, the J end by 5 bases, with 11 bases between. The CDR3 is 15 amino acids. Germline lookup yields CDR1 SGHVS and CDR2 FNYEAQ. CDR3 loop: CASSLGRGKTGELFF. Written as DNA, the CDR3 is TGTGCCAGCAGCTTAGGCAGGGGAAAGACCGGGGAGCTGTTTTTT.

V gene TRBV18 combines with J gene TRBJ2-7; tentative D call: TRBD2 (6 bases). With 1 base removed from V and 4 bases from J, the gap between germline ends came to 14 bases. From germline, CDR1 is KGHSH and CDR2 LQKENI. The length of the CDR3 is 15 residues. The CDR3 coding sequence is TGTGCCAGCTCACCACAGGGACTGAGTAATTACGAGCAGTACTTC. It is translated as CASSPQGLSNYEQYF.

The genes are TRBV7-2 and TRBJ1-1; TRBD1 matches at 7 bases. V was clipped by 3 bases and J by 7 bases; unmatched bases: 14. Germline V CDR1 and CDR2: SGHTA, FQGNSA. CDR3 length: 16 amino acids. The CDR3 loop is CASSLGGETGRSEAFF. DNA of the CDR3: TGTGCCAGCAGCTTGGGGGGAGAGACAGGGCGGAGTGAAGCTTTCTTT.

V and J are TRBV5-6 and TRBJ1-2; TRBD1 is a possible D gene (6 bases). V gave up 2 bases and J gave up 2 bases, with 10 bases separating them. The CDR3 is 14 residues long. The germline V gene encodes CDR1 SGHDT and CDR2 YYEEEE. CDR3 DNA sequence: TGTGCCAGCAGCTTAGGGGGTTTCAACTATGGCTACACCTTC. This encodes CASSLGGFNYGYTF.

The chain combines TRBV2 with TRBJ2-2, with TRBD2 identical over 9 bases. Trimming took 5 bases from V and 2 from J; bases not matched to a gene: 3. Germline assignment: CDR1 SNHLY and CDR2 FYNNEI. CDR3 length: 15 amino acids. The CDR3 reads CASSLAGANTGELFF. CDR3 coding DNA: TGTGCCAGCAGTTTAGCGGGAGCTAACACCGGGGAGCTGTTTTTT.

This chain connects TRBV25-1 to TRBJ1-6, with D possibly matching TRBD1 (5 bases). The CDR3 consists of 13 residues. V was clipped by 3 bases and J by 7 bases, with 7 bases between them. CDR1 is MGHDK and CDR2 is SYGVNS in the germline V gene. CDR3 bases: TGTGCCAGCAGTGAGGGGGGGAATTCACCCCTCCACTTT. Its translation is CASSEGGNSPLHF. Looking up the rest from reference TRBV25-1 and TRBJ1-6 gives the full variable domain: EADIYQTPRYLVIGTGKKITLECSQTMGHDKMYWYQQDPGMELHLIHYSYGVNSTEKGDLSSESTVSRIRTEHFPLTLESARPSHTSQYLCASSEGGNSPLHFGNGTRLTVT.

The V call is TRBV7-6, the J call TRBJ1-1, with no clear D. Germline V gene sequence: CDR1 SGHVS, CDR2 FNYEAQ. V was trimmed by 6 bases and J by 6 bases, leaving 14 bases between them. This CDR3 contains 13 residues. CDR3 residues: CASSFLDDSEAFF. The CDR3, as DNA: TGTGCCAGCAGTTTCCTGGATGACTCTGAAGCTTTCTTT.

V usage is TRBV9 and J usage is TRBJ1-6; the D gene is possibly TRBD1 (6 bases). V was trimmed by 3 bases and J by 5 bases, leaving 12 bases between them. The CDR3 extends over 15 amino acids. In germline, CDR1 is SGDLS, CDR2 YYNGEE. The chain's CDR3 is CASSARGFDNSPLHF. The CDR3 DNA sequence: TGTGCCAGCAGCGCAAGGGGGTTCGATAATTCACCCCTCCACTTT. The full variable domain, completed using reference TRBV9 and TRBJ1-6, is DSGVTQTPKHLITATGQRVTLRCSPRSGDLSVYWYQQSLDQGLQFLIQYYNGEERAKGNILERFSAQQFPDLHSELNLSSLELGDSALYFCASSARGFDNSPLHFGNGTRLTVT.

The rearrangement uses TRBV6-1 and TRBJ1-1, with 8 positions matching TRBD1. CDR3 size: 15 residues. Germline V CDR1 and CDR2: MNHNS, SASEGT. J was trimmed by 4 bases and V by 1 base; bases with no gene match: 5. In DNA form, the CDR3 reads TGTGCCAGCAGTGAAGAGGGGACAGGCACCACTGAAGCTTTCTTT. This encodes CASSEEGTGTTEAFF.

J is TRBJ2-1 and V is TRBV7-9, with D uncertain. V gave up 2 bases and J gave up 0 bases, with 5 bases separating them. Germline V gives CDR1 SEHNR, CDR2 FQNEAQ (reference sequence). The CDR3 totals 14 residues. CDR3 in DNA: TGTGCCAGCAGCTTACAGGACTCCTACAATGAGCAGTTCTTC. Translation: CASSLQDSYNEQFF.

DNA for the CDR3: TGTGCCAGCAGCGTAGATCTAGGGGTCGAGCAGTACTTC. Protein product: CASSVDLGVEQYF. The V gene is TRBV9, the J gene TRBJ2-7, with D perhaps matching TRBD1 (5 bases). Trimming took 0 bases from V and 6 from J, leaving 10 bases between them. Germline CDR1 is SGDLS and CDR2 is YYNGEE. The CDR3 loop spans 13 amino acids.